This is a list of T cell receptor beta chains from one sample in a study of CD8+CD57+ T cells in acquired aplastic anemia. One entry per CDR3 protein results from TCRdb running MiXCR on the reads. The sample has fewer than 150,000 distinct CDR3 sequences, about half seen once; the top ten hold roughly 2.6%. What was sequenced was sorted CD4+, CD8+, or CD8+CD57+ T cells (not recorded which) from PBMCs. These receptors were collected from a human donor in good health, serving as a control. Both conserved end residues are part of each CDR3. The D gene is left open where the match is weak. Clone size is not always given. Where it is, it says once, few, many or a class for expanded clones.

abundance,j_gene,d_gene,v_gene,CDR3aa,CDR3nt
many,TRBJ1-1,NA,TRBV2,CASSEPGVPEAFF,TGTGCCAGCAGTGAACCAGGGGTCCCTGAAGCTTTCTTT
many,TRBJ1-3,TRBD1,TRBV11-1,CASSFDRASSGNTIYF,TGTGCCAGCAGCTTTGACAGGGCCTCCTCTGGAAACACCATATATTTT
NA,TRBJ2-3,NA,TRBV11-2,CASSLTGPFTDTQYF,TGTGCCAGCAGCTTGACGGGCCCTTTCACAGATACGCAGTATTTT
few,TRBJ1-1,NA,TRBV4-3,CASSGRDNTEAFF,TGCGCCAGCAGCGGGAGGGATAACACTGAAGCTTTCTTT
many,TRBJ2-7,NA,TRBV7-8,CASSLGRGTSYEQYF,TGTGCCAGCAGCTTAGGGCGCGGAACCTCCTACGAGCAGTACTTC
NA,TRBJ1-1,NA,TRBV5-1,CASSLEQDHEAFF,TGCGCCAGCAGCTTGGAACAGGACCACGAAGCTTTCTTT
many,TRBJ1-2,NA,TRBV5-1,CASTRSDLRLGYTF,TGCGCCAGCACCCGATCCGATTTACGGCTTGGCTACACCTTC
NA,TRBJ1-6,NA,TRBV11-2,CASSPEWGRGEAPLHF,TGTGCCAGCAGCCCCGAGTGGGGACGGGGGGAGGCACCCCTCCACTTT
NA,TRBJ2-6,TRBD1,TRBV9,CASGISADRSSGANVLTF,TGTGCCAGCGGTATTAGTGCGGACAGGAGCTCTGGGGCCAACGTCCTGACTTTC
once,TRBJ1-1,TRBD1,TRBV7-9,CASSSGTGPNTEAFF,TGTGCCAGCAGCTCAGGGACAGGGCCGAACACTGAAGCTTTCTTT
many,TRBJ2-7,NA,TRBV30,CAWSEKYEQYF,TGTGCCTGGAGCGAGAAGTACGAGCAGTACTTC
many,TRBJ1-2,TRBD1,TRBV7-9,CASSLGWDRENYGYTF,TGTGCCAGCAGCTTAGGTTGGGACAGGGAAAACTATGGCTACACCTTC
many,TRBJ2-1,NA,TRBV4-3,CASSQDLGAFSYNEQFF,TGCGCCAGCAGCCAAGACCTCGGGGCGTTCTCCTACAATGAGCAGTTCTTC
many,TRBJ2-7,NA,TRBV20-1,CSARDSAGVSYEQYF,TGCAGTGCTAGAGATTCGGCAGGCGTCTCCTACGAGCAGTACTTC
many,TRBJ1-2,NA,TRBV20-1,CSARVHTSNYGYTF,TGCAGTGCTAGAGTGCACACGTCTAACTATGGCTACACCTTC
many,TRBJ1-2,TRBD1,TRBV7-8,CASSLAMTGLYGYTF,TGTGCCAGCAGCTTAGCGATGACAGGGCTCTATGGCTACACCTTC
many,TRBJ1-2,TRBD1,TRBV7-9,CASSSGNTGDYGYTF,TGTGCCAGCAGCTCCGGGAACACAGGGGACTATGGCTACACCTTC
NA,TRBJ1-2,NA,TRBV2,CASTPGVNSGYGYTF,TGTGCCAGCACCCCAGGGGTGAATTCAGGCTATGGCTACACCTTC
many,TRBJ1-1,TRBD1,TRBV6-5,CASSYSIQGGTEAFF,TGTGCCAGCAGTTACTCCATACAGGGGGGCACTGAAGCTTTCTTT
many,TRBJ1-1,TRBD1,TRBV6-5,CASSPLQGTGTEAFF,TGTGCCAGCAGTCCCTTACAGGGGACGGGCACTGAAGCTTTCTTT
NA,TRBJ2-5,NA,TRBV10-2,CASSPGARETQYF,TGCGCCAGCAGCCCGGGGGCGCGAGAGACCCAGTACTTC
NA,TRBJ2-5,NA,TRBV20-1,CSARGGRQETQYF,TGCAGTGCTAGGGGGGGTCGCCAAGAGACCCAGTACTTC
NA,TRBJ1-3,TRBD1,TRBV7-8,CASSLAMTGEDTIYF,TGTGCCAGCAGCTTAGCGATGACAGGGGAGGACACCATATATTTT
NA,TRBJ2-2,NA,TRBV9,CASSIRYPGGEPFF,TGTGCCAGCAGCATCCGGTACCCAGGCGGGGAGCCGTTTTTT
NA,TRBJ2-2,NA,TRBV6-5,CASSYSHATGELFF,TGTGCCAGCAGTTACTCACACGCAACCGGGGAGCTGTTTTTT